The T cell receptor (beta chain) under discussion was sequenced for a study of blood T cells in healthy people across ages. General study points: The lack of PBMC sorting stopped any conclusive naive versus antigen-experienced comparison.

A J-beta primer mix and a sample-barcoded 5' primer were used in a second PCR of about 7 to 12 cycles. Tags on each cDNA molecule came from a template-switch adaptor with 12 random nucleotides. Paired-end reads containing CDR3 totaled no fewer than 2.5 million for each sample. Via MiXCR, TCRdb re-called the 5' RACE reads, giving one row per CDR3 protein. This table has some 1,800,000 distinct CDR3 sequences, about two fifths appearing once. A note on this clonotype: Its antigen is unidentified.

This CDR3 spans 14 amino acids. CDR1 and CDR2 from the germline V gene are SGHVS and FQNEAQ. The V end lost 5 bases, the J end lost 11 bases, and 19 bases lay between the germline ends. The TCR comes from a human donor in good health. This chain links TRBV7-8 with TRBJ1-5; D is uncertain. Input material: blood. The CDR3 reads CASSPTRRHFAQHF. The CDR3 DNA is TGTGCCAGCAGCCCCACGAGACGGCATTTCGCCCAGCATTTT.